There are a few counts of the clone carrying this TCR beta chain. What it binds is unknown. This record belongs to a study of T cell responses to AZD1222 COVID-19 vaccine. Sequenced by immunoSEQ multiplex PCR; TCRdb stores in-frame clones only, minus some. The data hold about 140,000 clones, with about 91% observed a single time. Both about-4-week and about-12-week second-dose recipients were combined. Trimming removed 0 bases at V and 6 bases at J, with 10 bases between. The CDR3 sequence is 13 residues long. Germline-derived CDR1 and CDR2 are SGHNT and YYREEE (reference sequence). General study points: Donors skewed white British and female; clonal diversity was possibly underestimated. Nearly half of spike-specific TCRs reportedly target variant regions that are unmutated in the B.1.351 and B.1.1.7 variants. The repertoires were collected only after the peak T cell response.

The sequencing used peripheral blood, collected 28 days after the second AZD1222 dose. The gene calls are TRBV5-4 and TRBJ2-7; a possible D gene is TRBD1 (5 bases). The source of this sequence is an adult who received the AZD1222 COVID-19 vaccine. The CDR3 loop reads CASSLVPGFEQYF. The CDR3 coding sequence is TGTGCCAGCAGCTTGGTTCCAGGGTTCGAGCAGTACTTC.